Listed here is a single T cell receptor beta chain. This clone's antigen is unknown. Qualities for individual bases were not recorded, and no much larger clone is one base off. This entry is derived from a study of memory CD4+ T cells and cytomegalovirus serostatus (dated by TCRdb to the late 2010s). Concerning the study at large: A total of about 33 healthy Belgian adults, of whom 9 were CMV seropositive and roughly 25 were CMV seronegative, were included in the cohort. To replicate a published TCR-based CMV serostatus classifier, the researchers sequenced the CD4+ memory TCRbeta repertoires of a Belgian cohort whose cytomegalovirus serostatus was known. The full study reports these points: The results were interpreted as suggesting that the CMV-associated TCR signature is mostly present in the CD4+ memory repertoire. Unlike the original study, which covered naive and memory CD4+ and CD8+ populations, the Belgian study sequenced only CD4+CD45RO+ memory cells. CMV serostatus prediction reached a median bootstrapped AUC of nearly 0.96 with the original framework and 0.85 to 0.91 with a US-trained random forest. Among the 150 or so previously reported CMV-associated TCRbeta sequences, 67 showed up in the CD4+ memory repertoires, with each one found in between one and five individuals. A median bootstrapped AUC of around 0.94 with a 95% CI of 0.76-1.00 was achieved on the Belgian cohort by the original-framework classifier.

A FACSAria II was used to sort memory CD4+ T cells, defined as single viable CD3+CD4+CD8-CD45RO+ cells. To determine CMV serostatus, a Roche Elecsys assay was used that detects serum IgG against CMV pp150, pp28, p38 and p52. After thawing, total CD4+ T cells were enriched by positive selection with CD4 magnetic microbeads. Samples originated from another study that specifically interrogated the CD4+ T cell memory repertoire. Following standard operating procedures, peripheral blood mononuclear cells were isolated and cryopreserved, while serum was kept at -80 degrees C. The staining relied on CD3-PerCP (BW264/56), CD4-APC (RPA-T4), CD45RO-PE (UCHT1) and CD8-Pacific Orange (3B5) antibodies, and Sytox blue was used to exclude non-viable cells. The CDR3 holds 15 amino acids from the cysteine to the phenylalanine. Just the 45-base CDR3 DNA is kept, in frame starting at base 1. V is clipped by 6 bases and J by 0 bases, and the sequence between their germline boundaries is 12 bases long. CDR1 is given as KGHSH and CDR2 as LQKENI, both from the germline V gene.

The Quick-DNA Microprep Kit was used to extract genomic DNA from the sorted cells. TCRbeta DNA was amplified with the immunoSEQ hsTCRbeta kit following the manufacturer's protocol. TCRbeta libraries were sequenced on an Illumina MiSeq instrument. The study's own analysis went as follows. Once out-of-frame sequences had been removed, millions of distinct TCRbeta sequences were left, which works out to an average of roughly 67,000 per individual. Each individual was scored using the number of roughly 150 previously reported CMV-associated TCRbeta sequences that the individual carried and the total number of productive distinct TCRbeta sequences. A beta-binomial model was reimplemented in Python, and random forests from scikit-learn, run with default parameters, were trained on data from the US cohort. Classifier performance on the Belgian cohort was summarized as median AUC with percentile confidence intervals calculated over 10,000 bootstrap iterations. TCRdb's version of the immuneACCESS table is confined to in-frame rearrangements and falls short of the full clone set. An unresolved V gene accounts for under half of the shortfall where checked; the remainder is of unknown origin. Clone size and the V and J calls come from that table; the DNA yielded D and trimming. Across this sample there are about 57,000 clones, with more than 60% seen only once. The leading ten clones occupy about 0.86% of the sample.

The receptor was isolated from an adult in good health and CMV-seronegative. The V and J segments used are TRBV18 and TRBJ1-5; a tentative D match to TRBD1 spans 6 bases. Specimen: memory CD4+ T cells from blood. The DNA sequence is given as TGTGCCAGCTCCTTGGACAGAGCTAGCAATCAGCCCCAGCATTTT. The resulting protein is CASSLDRASNQPQHF.